Shown below are 28 T cell receptor beta chains from a single sample sequenced in a study of Tregs in tolerant kidney transplant recipients. TCRdb keeps only in-frame clones here, not all; method: immunoSEQ multiplex PCR. There are roughly 250,000 clones in the sample; more than 65% occur only once, and about 0.64% lies in the top ten. Sequenced: CD4+ T cells from blood. These receptors were taken from a human donor in good health.

Here the CDR3 DNA reads TGTGCCAGCTCACCACAAACTAGCGGGAGTCGGGGCAACACCGGGGAGCTGTTTTTT. Translation gives CASSPQTSGSRGNTGELFF. The chain combines TRBV18 with TRBJ2-2; 11 bases agree with TRBD2. Germline V CDR1 and CDR2: KGHSH, LQKENI. V shed 1 base and J 2 bases; nucleotides not matched to a gene: 9. There are 19 residues in the CDR3.

This chain joins TRBV9 and TRBJ2-1; D is unclear. The CDR3 spans 14 residues. Trimming pared 0 bases from V and 5 bases from J, leaving 9 bases between. In germline, CDR1 is SGDLS, CDR2 YYNGEE. The DNA of the CDR3 is TGTGCCAGCAGCGTAGGTTCGCGCCACAATGAGCAGTTCTTC. Translated, it gives CASSVGSRHNEQFF.

The gene calls are TRBV6-5 and TRBJ2-3; the D gene is possibly TRBD2 (7 bases). Trimming pared 3 bases from V and 8 bases from J, leaving 21 bases between. This CDR3 is 16 amino acids long. Germline CDR1 reads MNHEY; CDR2 reads SVGAGI. The CDR3 nucleotides are TGTGCCAGCAGTTATATAGGGGGGGGTAGCGTCTCTACGCAGTATTTT. It translates to CASSYIGGGSVSTQYF.

V is TRBV30 and J is TRBJ2-2; weak D call: TRBD1 (6 bases). CDR1 and CDR2 (germline): GTSNPN, SVGIG (reference sequence). Trimming took 3 bases from V and 5 from J, leaving 13 bases between them. CDR3 size: 14 residues. The CDR3 region has the DNA TGTGCCTGGAGGGTACAGGGCGGGACCGGGGAGCTGTTTTTT. Translation: CAWRVQGGTGELFF.

This clone has just a few counts. This chain's CDR3 is CASSYSLGGAYGYTF. The CDR3 DNA follows: TGTGCCAGCAGTTACTCCTTGGGGGGCGCCTATGGCTACACCTTC. The gene calls are TRBV6-5 and TRBJ1-2, with D tentatively TRBD1 (6 bases). The CDR3 covers 15 residues. Trimming removed 0 bases at V and 4 bases at J, with 12 bases between. The germline gives CDR1 MNHEY, CDR2 SVGAGI.

The rearrangement uses TRBV11-2 and TRBJ2-5, with 8 bases lining up with TRBD2. CDR3 size: 16 residues. V lost 1 base and J lost 5; bases outside the gene matches: 9. Per germline, CDR1 SGHAT and CDR2 FQNNGV. CDR3 region: CASSLVGGGQAETQYF. The CDR3 nucleotides are TGTGCCAGCAGCTTAGTTGGCGGGGGGCAGGCCGAGACCCAGTACTTC.

In this sample, this clone turned up a few times. The chain recombines TRBV14 with TRBJ2-3, with 11 nucleotides matching TRBD2. Unmatched junction bases numbered 8, after V lost 3 bases and J lost 15 bases. Germline values: CDR1 SGHDN, CDR2 FVKESK. CDR3 length: 13 amino acids. The CDR3 region is CASSHQTSGRSYF. CDR3 coding DNA: TGTGCCAGCAGCCATCAAACTAGCGGGAGATCATATTTT.

J is TRBJ2-5 and V is TRBV20-1; no definite D call. V lost 4 bases and J 5 bases, leaving 2 bases between the germline ends. The CDR3 runs to 9 residues. Germline V gene lookup returns CDR1 DFQATT and CDR2 SNEGSKA (reference sequence). The DNA for the CDR3 is TGCAGTGCTATGGAGACCCAGTACTTC. This codes for CSAMETQYF.

The chain has TRBV30 and TRBJ1-1; 8 positions match TRBD1. V shed 5 bases, J shed 7 bases, and the junction held 9 bases outside the gene matches. This CDR3 spans 13 amino acids. Per the germline V gene, CDR1 is GTSNPN and CDR2 is SVGIG (reference sequence). CDR3 DNA: TGTGCCTGGGCGAGCGGGACAGGCGGTGAAGCTTTCTTT. Protein sequence: CAWASGTGGEAFF.

The rearrangement joins TRBV19 to TRBJ1-2; 9 nucleotides line up with TRBD1. Germline values: CDR1 LNHDA, CDR2 SQIVND (reference sequence). V gave up 2 bases and J gave up 2 bases; unmatched junction bases: 6. The CDR3 has 16 amino acids. The CDR3 sequence: CASSIPRQGGNYGYTF. The CDR3 DNA follows: TGTGCCAGTAGTATACCCCGACAGGGGGGCAACTATGGCTACACCTTC.

The chain uses TRBV27 and TRBJ1-1, with D possibly matching TRBD1 (6 bases). Germline CDR1 MNHEY, CDR2 SMNVEV (reference sequence). Deletions cut 6 bases from V and 0 bases from J, with 11 bases between. The CDR3 sequence is 14 residues long. The chain's CDR3 is CASSLRGVNTEAFF. In nucleotides, the CDR3 is TGTGCCAGCAGCTTGAGGGGGGTGAACACTGAAGCTTTCTTT.

The chain joins TRBV5-1 to TRBJ1-3, with D perhaps matching TRBD1 (5 bases). There are 17 residues in the CDR3. Germline V CDR1 and CDR2: SGHRS, YFSETQ. Trimming stripped 1 base from V and 1 base from J, with 15 bases between. This CDR3 is CASSLFFGGLSGNTIYF. The DNA of the CDR3 is TGCGCCAGCAGCTTGTTTTTCGGGGGTCTATCTGGAAACACCATATATTTT. Supplemented by reference TRBV5-1 and TRBJ1-3, the full variable domain reads KAGVTQTPRYLIKTRGQQVTLSCSPISGHRSVSWYQQTPGQGLQFLFEYFSETQRNKGNFPGRFSGRQFSNSRSEMNVSTLELGDSALYLCASSLFFGGLSGNTIYFGEGSWLTVV.

The rearrangement uses TRBV2 and TRBJ2-1; 9 bases are shared with TRBD2. This CDR3 is 13 amino acids long. The junction had 6 bases not matched to a gene; V was cut back by 8 bases and J by 7 bases. Germline lookup yields CDR1 SNHLY and CDR2 FYNNEI. CDR3 bases: TGTGCCAGCGGGGGACTAGCCTGGAATGAGCAGTTCTTC. It specifies CASGGLAWNEQFF.

The chain couples TRBV6-5 to TRBJ1-2, with 9 bases identical to TRBD1. This CDR3 region has 15 residues. The junction had 5 bases not matched to a gene; V was cut back by 0 bases and J by 6 bases. CDR1 is MNHEY, CDR2 SVGAGI, per germline. This chain's CDR3 is CASSYSNRGLDGYTF. DNA for the CDR3: TGTGCCAGCAGTTACTCCAACAGGGGGCTAGATGGCTACACCTTC.

The chain links TRBV10-1 to TRBJ2-3, with TRBD2 matching 13 bases. CDR1 is WNHNN, CDR2 SYGVQD, per germline (reference sequence). V lost 8 bases to trimming and J lost 0 bases; unmatched junction nucleotides: 2. The CDR3 sequence is 15 residues long. In DNA, the CDR3 is TGCGCCAGCGGGACTAGCGGGGCTAGCACAGATACGCAGTATTTT. Encoded protein: CASGTSGASTDTQYF.

The gene calls are TRBV5-1 and TRBJ2-1; 8 positions agree with TRBD1. This CDR3 comprises 16 residues. The trim removed 4 bases at V and 0 bases at J, leaving 6 bases unmatched. Germline lookup yields CDR1 SGHRS and CDR2 YFSETQ. Here the CDR3 reads CASSAGGWSSYNEQFF. CDR3 in DNA: TGCGCCAGCAGCGCAGGGGGCTGGAGCTCCTACAATGAGCAGTTCTTC.

The V call is TRBV5-1, the J call TRBJ2-3; the match to TRBD2 covers 10 bases. CDR3 size: 17 residues. Germline V CDR1 and CDR2: SGHRS, YFSETQ. The ends lost 0 bases at V and 6 bases at J; junction bases unmatched: 10. CDR3 coding DNA: TGCGCCAGCAGCTTGGAGATTAGCGGGGGGCCGCGGGATACGCAGTATTTT. Translating gives CASSLEISGGPRDTQYF.

This rearrangement joins TRBV4-1 to TRBJ2-5, with 11 positions matching TRBD2. The CDR3 has 16 residues. After removal of 1 base from V and 4 bases from J, the junction contained 5 bases not matched to a gene. Germline values: CDR1 MGHRA, CDR2 YSYEKL. As DNA, the CDR3 is TGCGCCAGCAGCCAAGTAATAGCGGGAGGGCCAGAGACCCAGTACTTC. Its protein is CASSQVIAGGPETQYF.

The chain links TRBV19 to TRBJ2-3; 10 bases fit TRBD1. V gave up 6 bases and J gave up 4 bases; unmatched junction bases: 1. Germline V gives CDR1 LNHDA, CDR2 SQIVND (reference sequence). This CDR3 region has 13 residues. Here the CDR3 reads CASRDRGADTQYF. The CDR3 nucleotides read TGTGCCAGTAGGGACAGGGGGGCAGATACGCAGTATTTT.

This chain links TRBV7-9 with TRBJ1-2; D uncertain. V was shortened by 4 bases and J by 8 bases, with 8 bases between the two germline ends. This CDR3 comprises 11 residues. CDR1 is SEHNR and CDR2 is FQNEAQ in the germline V gene (reference sequence). The CDR3 region has the DNA TGTGCCAGCAGCTCCGACCTGGGCTACACCTTC. It translates to CASSSDLGYTF.

The V call is TRBV9, the J call TRBJ2-1, with 8 bases matching TRBD1. The CDR3 runs 15 residues. From germline, CDR1 is SGDLS and CDR2 YYNGEE. The trim removed 2 bases at V and 2 bases at J, leaving 3 bases unmatched. For the CDR3, the DNA is TGTGCCAGCAGCGTCCACAGGGGGGCCTACAATGAGCAGTTCTTC. This sequence encodes CASSVHRGAYNEQFF. Filled out from reference TRBV9 and TRBJ2-1, the complete variable domain reads DSGVTQTPKHLITATGQRVTLRCSPRSGDLSVYWYQQSLDQGLQFLIQYYNGEERAKGNILERFSAQQFPDLHSELNLSSLELGDSALYFCASSVHRGAYNEQFFGPGTRLTVL.

The chain uses TRBV13 and TRBJ1-1; 10 bases align to TRBD1. The length of the CDR3 is 17 residues. Germline V gene sequence: CDR1 PRHDT, CDR2 FYEKMQ (reference sequence). V lost 4 bases and J lost 0; bases outside the gene matches: 8. DNA of the CDR3: TGTGCCAGCAGCTCGTCCCCGGACAGGGGGTTGAACACTGAAGCTTTCTTT. This gives the protein CASSSSPDRGLNTEAFF.

This clone was found a few times. V and J are TRBV4-1 and TRBJ1-2, with TRBD1 identical over 8 bases. V lost 3 bases and J lost 5; bases outside the gene matches: 11. The V gene's germline CDR1 is MGHRA and CDR2 YSYEKL. The CDR3 runs 16 residues. The CDR3 sequence is CASSHPGQGRAYGYTF. In nucleotides, the CDR3 is TGCGCCAGCAGCCATCCTGGACAGGGAAGAGCTTATGGCTACACCTTC.

The chain joins TRBV6-5 to TRBJ2-7; a weak D match, TRBD1 (6 bases). From germline, CDR1 is MNHEY and CDR2 SVGAGI. This CDR3 region has 13 residues. Between the trimmed V and J ends, which lost 5 bases and 6 bases, there was a span of 14 bases. CDR3 sequence (DNA): TGTGCCAGCAGTGAGGACAGCCGGCTCGAGCAGTACTTC. Its translation is CASSEDSRLEQYF.

This clone was counted a few times. DNA for the CDR3: TGTGCCAGCAGTGAATGGGGCAGCTCCACCGGGGAGCTGTTTTTT. As protein: CASSEWGSSTGELFF. This chain connects TRBV6-1 to TRBJ2-2, with a weak D call TRBD1 (5 bases). The CDR3 sequence is 15 residues long. Trimming took off 2 bases at V and 4 bases at J, with 11 bases between the two ends. Germline assignment: CDR1 MNHNS and CDR2 SASEGT.

Only a few counts were recorded for this clone. This sequence joins TRBV18 and TRBJ1-4; D uncertain. Looked up from germline, CDR1 is KGHSH and CDR2 is LQKENI. V lost 1 base to trimming and J lost 7 bases, with 4 bases between them. This CDR3 is built from 12 residues. The CDR3 region is CASSPQGEKLFF. The CDR3 coding sequence is TGTGCCAGCTCACCACAGGGTGAAAAACTGTTTTTT.

The J gene is TRBJ2-2, the V gene TRBV6-4; the D is unclear. Per germline, CDR1 MRHNA and CDR2 SNTAGT. Trimming cost V 6 bases and J 4 bases, with 12 bases left between them. CDR3 size: 14 residues. The CDR3 DNA reads TGTGCCAGCAGAACCCTGACTGGCACCGGGGAGCTGTTTTTT. Translating gives CASRTLTGTGELFF.

This chain connects TRBV5-1 to TRBJ2-5; 9 bases match TRBD2. V lost 2 bases and J lost 2; bases outside the gene matches: 4. Germline assignment: CDR1 SGHRS and CDR2 YFSETQ. The CDR3 totals 15 residues. The CDR3 DNA reads as TGCGCCAGCAGCTTCCTAGCGGGAACTCAAGAGACCCAGTACTTC. Translating gives CASSFLAGTQETQYF. Variable domain in full (rest from reference TRBV5-1 and TRBJ2-5): KAGVTQTPRYLIKTRGQQVTLSCSPISGHRSVSWYQQTPGQGLQFLFEYFSETQRNKGNFPGRFSGRQFSNSRSEMNVSTLELGDSALYLCASSFLAGTQETQYFGPGTRLLVL.